A single sample is the source of the 27 T cell receptor beta chains below, sequenced in a study of tumor-infiltrating lymphocytes in primary liver carcinoma. Researchers generated TCR beta cDNA from roughly 520 ng of total RNA, relying on a constant-region primer. Slightly modified ARM-PCR served as the procedure for the TCR beta libraries. These libraries came from three rounds of nested multiplex PCR. The first two PCR rounds used TRBV1-TRBV30 forward primers with a C-beta reverse primer, around 10 cycles each. Each CDR3 protein gets one entry after TCRdb re-called the multiplex PCR reads with MiXCR. The table lists about 54,000 distinct CDR3 sequences, about 80% of them singletons. It was from roughly 20-30 mg of unsorted bulk tissue that RNA and DNA were co-extracted. Material: liver tumor tissue from sampling region 2. Subset reported: tumor region T2, inferior pole. These receptors all come from a man in his forties with primary liver carcinoma and hepatitis B virus infection.

With respect to this clonotype: This CDR3 is missing its conserved last phenylalanine or tryptophan, likely due to a read error. This chain's CDR3 is CASSLGLAGEVGNGQFL. CDR3 sequence (DNA): TGTGCCAGCAGCCTGGGACTAGCTGGAGAAGTTGGCAATGGGCAGTTCTTA. The chain employs TRBV11-1 and TRBJ2-1; TRBD2 matches at 9 bases. This CDR3 has 17 amino acids. Germline V gene lookup returns CDR1 SGHAT and CDR2 FQDESV (reference sequence).

About this clonotype: An end of the junction differs from the germline gene, which may be a read error. The gene calls are TRBV4-1 and TRBJ1-5; 7 bases are a match to TRBD1. The CDR3 totals 13 residues. Germline V CDR1 and CDR2: MGHRA, YSYEKL. CDR3 residues: CASSQVRGQPQLF. DNA of the CDR3: TGCGCCAGCAGTCAAGTTAGGGGGCAGCCCCAGCTTTTT.

Concerning this clonotype: This may come from a read error, since a much larger clone is one base off. The chain carries TRBV28 and TRBJ1-2; the D gene is possibly TRBD1 (6 bases). Germline loops: CDR1 MDHEN, CDR2 SYDVKM. The CDR3 runs to 15 residues. The CDR3 sequence is CASSFGDTGLDGYIF. DNA for the CDR3: TGTGCCAGCAGTTTTGGGGATACAGGGTTAGATGGCTACATCTTC.

The V call is TRBV29-1, the J call TRBJ2-3; TRBD1 matches at 7 bases. CDR3 length: 15 amino acids. The J segment lost 5 bases and the V segment lost 2 bases, leaving 10 bases of the junction unmatched. CDR1 and CDR2 from the germline V gene are SQVTM and ANQGSEA. The CDR3 region has the DNA TGCAGCGTTGAAATCTTAAGGGACAGCTTAGATACGCAGTATTTT. It encodes CSVEILRDSLDTQYF.

With regard to this clonotype: Sequence at one end of the junction differs from germline and may be a read error. The chain uses TRBV4-2 and TRBJ2-2; TRBD2 matches 10 bases. This CDR3 contains 16 residues. The germline CDR1 and CDR2 sequences are LGHNA and YNFKEQ. CDR3 sequence reads: CTSTPGTSVITGELFF. CDR3 sequence (DNA): TGTACCAGCACCCCGGGGACTAGCGTGATCACCGGGGAGCTGTTTTTT.

Comment on this clonotype: At one of its ends the junction is not consistent with the germline gene, which may arise from a read error. The CDR3 DNA reads TGTGCCAGCTGCTTAAGTGGGCTAGCGTCGCAATACTTC. Its protein is CASCLSGLASQYF. The rearrangement uses TRBV11-2 and TRBJ2-7; tentative D call: TRBD2 (6 bases). The CDR3 is made up of 13 amino acids. Looked up from germline, CDR1 is SGHAT and CDR2 is FQNNGV.

About this clonotype itself: One end of the junction is discordant with germline, which a read error may explain. The chain couples TRBV29-1 to TRBJ2-1; D is possibly TRBD1 (6 bases). The CDR3 is 13 residues long. Germline CDR1 is SQVTM and CDR2 is ANQGSEA. CDR3 sequence (DNA): TGCGGCGTTGAAGAATCAGGGGCTGATGAGCAGTTCTTC. Translation: CGVEESGADEQFF.

This clonotype has a handful of counts. A much larger clone lies one base from this, so it may be a read error. The V and J genes are TRBV6-1 and TRBJ2-7, with D perhaps matching TRBD1 (6 bases). This CDR3 comprises 13 residues. The germline V gene has CDR1 MNHNS and CDR2 SASEGT. The CDR3, as DNA: TGTGCCACCAAGGGGACACCAGCCTACGAGGAGTACTTC. It codes for CATKGTPAYEEYF.

About this clonotype itself: This sequence may be a read error, since a much larger clone differs from it by one base. This likely comes from a read error, as the CDR3 has no conserved phenylalanine or tryptophan at its end. The CDR3 spells CASRPQGGADTQYY. The CDR3 bases are TGTGCCAGTAGACCTCAGGGGGGCGCAGATACGCAGTATTAT. The V gene is TRBV19, the J gene TRBJ2-3, with a possible D match to TRBD1 (7 bases). Per the germline V gene, CDR1 is LNHDA and CDR2 is SQIVND (reference sequence). The CDR3 has 14 residues. The V gene lost 6 bases and the J gene lost 4 bases, with 14 bases spanning the gap.

The table lists this clonotype with many counts. The chain uses TRBV7-9 and TRBJ2-1; 10 positions match TRBD2. CDR3 length equals 14 residues. Trimming cost V 0 bases and J 8 bases; bases outside gene matches: 1. Per the germline V gene, CDR1 is SEHNR and CDR2 is FQNEAQ (reference sequence). The CDR3 here is CASSLALAGDEQFF. The CDR3 nucleotides are TGTGCCAGCAGCTTAGCTCTAGCGGGAGATGAGCAGTTCTTC.

About this clonotype itself: A read error may explain this, as a much larger clone is one base away. The chain joins TRBV6-7 to TRBJ1-5, with D tentatively TRBD1 (5 bases). TRBV6-7 is placed among ORFs of uncertain function. CDR3 length equals 9 residues. Written as DNA, the CDR3 is TGTGCCAGCAGTTACATGACAGCTTTT. Its translation: CASSYMTAF.

As regards this clonotype: A junction end diverges from the germline sequence, so it may reflect a read error. The chain employs TRBV7-9 and TRBJ2-3; TRBD2 might be the D (6 bases). CDR3 length equals 15 residues. From germline, CDR1 is SEHNR and CDR2 FQNEAQ (reference sequence). The CDR3 DNA reads as TGTGCCAGCAGCAGGAGGGACGGATACACAGATACGCACTATTTT. This sequence encodes CASSRRDGYTDTHYF.

On this clonotype: The conserved phenylalanine or tryptophan is not found at the CDR3 terminus, so this likely reflects a read error. The CDR3 region is CASSPKTGGGTSSYEQYL. The CDR3 nucleotides are TGTGCCAGCAGCCCCAAGACAGGGGGCGGGACTAGCTCCTACGAGCAGTACTTA. The J gene is TRBJ2-7, the V gene TRBV7-9; 10 nucleotides match TRBD1. J was trimmed by 0 bases and V by 5 bases; bases with no gene match: 13. This CDR3 is 18 amino acids long. Germline V CDR1 and CDR2: SEHNR, FQNEAQ (reference sequence).

For this clonotype: The conserved phenylalanine or tryptophan normally closing the CDR3 is absent here, so this likely arose from a read error. The gene calls are TRBV6-2 or TRBV6-3 and TRBJ2-1; D unclear. Germline values: CDR1 MNHEY, CDR2 SVGEGT. The CDR3 runs to 15 residues. The CDR3 bases are TGTGCTAGCAGCCTAAGCCGTAGCTCCTACAATGAGCAGTTCCTC. This sequence encodes CASSLSRSSYNEQFL.

Regarding this clonotype: The germline gene is not matched at one end of the junction; a read error may be the cause. The V gene is TRBV12-3 or TRBV12-4, the J gene TRBJ2-1, with 9 bases identical to TRBD1. There are 13 residues in the CDR3. CDR3 sequence (DNA): TGTGCCAGTAGTTGGGGACAGGGAGGAGAGCTGTTCTTC. Protein: CASSWGQGGELFF.

Turning to this clonotype: The missing conserved phenylalanine or tryptophan at the end of this CDR3 makes a read error likely. The chain links TRBV12-3 or TRBV12-4 to TRBJ2-7; D unresolved. Trimming stripped 2 bases from V and 0 bases from J, with 8 bases between. The CDR3 covers 14 residues. CDR3 sequence: CASSLSVSSYEQYC. The CDR3 DNA follows: TGTGCCAGCAGTTTAAGTGTTAGCTCCTACGAGCAGTACTGC.

The table lists this clonotype with a count of one. A junction boundary mismatches the germline segment, possibly from a read error. The CDR3 protein is CASSWREDNEQFF. In DNA, the CDR3 is TGCGCCAGCAGCTGGAGAGAGGACAATGAGCAGTTCTTC. The chain recombines TRBV12-3 or TRBV12-4 with TRBJ2-1; D is undetermined. This CDR3 region has 13 residues.

The chain uses TRBV6-2 or TRBV6-3 and TRBJ2-1, with D hard to call. The germline CDR1 and CDR2 sequences are MNHEY and SVGEGT. The CDR3 spans 15 residues. Trimming stripped 5 bases from V and 3 bases from J, with 14 bases between. The CDR3 sequence is CASSPPSQCYNEQFF. The DNA for the CDR3 is TGTGCCAGCAGTCCCCCCTCACAGTGCTACAATGAGCAGTTCTTC.

Worth noting for this clonotype: One end of the junction fails to match germline, which may point to a read error. V is TRBV6-5 and J is TRBJ1-6; no clear D gene. CDR1 MNHEY and CDR2 SVGAGI come from the germline V gene. This CDR3 has 15 residues. The CDR3 bases are TGTACCAGCAGTTTGACATGGGATCCTAATTCACCCCTCCACTTT. This encodes CTSSLTWDPNSPLHF.

Remarks on this clonotype: This could be a read error, since a much larger clone is one nucleotide away. The chain links TRBV7-9 to TRBJ1-1; D not certain. Germline values: CDR1 SEHNR, CDR2 FQNEAQ (reference sequence). Trimming took off 4 bases at V and 0 bases at J, with 9 bases between the two ends. The CDR3 consists of 14 residues. CDR3: CASSSFNMNTEAFF. Written as DNA, the CDR3 is TGTGCCAGCAGCTCTTTTAACATGAACACTGAAGCTTTCTTT.

This clonotype was seen at least ten times. This rearrangement joins TRBV6-1 to TRBJ2-7, with a tentative D call TRBD2 (5 bases). The CDR3 consists of 15 residues. Trimming shortened V by 2 bases and J by 0 bases, and 11 bases separated the two germline ends. Germline V gene lookup returns CDR1 MNHNS and CDR2 SASEGT. CDR3 loop: CASSENWESSYEQYF. The DNA for the CDR3 is TGTGCCAGCAGTGAAAATTGGGAGAGCTCCTACGAGCAGTACTTC.

This clonotype has more than one count but fewer than ten. A much larger clone differs by one base, so this may be a read error. The chain's CDR3 is CASSWLYVQYF. The CDR3 region has the DNA TGTGCCAGCAGTTGGCTCTACGTGCAGTACTTC. The chain has TRBV28 and TRBJ2-7, with D unclear. This CDR3 is 11 amino acids long. The germline V gene has CDR1 MDHEN and CDR2 SYDVKM. The full variable domain, in which reference TRBV28 and TRBJ2-7 provide the parts outside the CDR3, is DVKVTQSSRYLVKRTGEKVFLECVQDMDHENMFWYRQDPGLGLRLIYFSYDVKMKEKGDIPEGYSVSREKKERFSLILESASTNQTSMYLCASSWLYVQYFGPGTRLTVT.

In regard to this clonotype: The CDR3 does not close with the conserved phenylalanine or tryptophan, likely indicating a read error. The V gene is TRBV11-2, the J gene TRBJ2-2, with a tentative D call TRBD2 (6 bases). The CDR3 length is 15 residues. Trimming stripped 8 bases from V and 13 bases from J, with 26 bases between. Germline lookup yields CDR1 SGHAT and CDR2 FQNNGV. The CDR3 region is CASLPPGVYIGLLFL. Written as DNA, the CDR3 is TGTGCCAGCCTCCCACCGGGAGTGTACATCGGGCTGCTGTTTTTA.

Regarding this clonotype: At one of its ends the junction is not consistent with the germline gene, which may arise from a read error. The chain recombines TRBV7-8 with TRBJ2-1, with D maybe TRBD1 (6 bases). CDR1 SGHVS and CDR2 FQNEAQ come from the germline V gene. CDR3 length: 19 residues. This chain's CDR3 is CACSSYRPLRGKPYNERFF. In nucleotides, the CDR3 is TGTGCCTGCAGCTCGTATAGGCCTTTGAGGGGGAAACCCTACAATGAGCGGTTCTTC.

Turning to this clonotype: One end of the junction does not line up with germline, which may come from a read error. V is TRBV11-2 and J is TRBJ2-1; D gene unclear. The CDR3 has 13 amino acids. From germline, CDR1 is SGHAT and CDR2 FQNNGV. CDR3 nucleotides: TGTGACAGCAGCTTATATGATGCTTATGAGCAGTTCTTC. This gives the protein CDSSLYDAYEQFF.

The sample holds many counts of this clonotype. The chain links TRBV29-1 to TRBJ2-1; 8 bases agree with TRBD2. This CDR3 contains 13 residues. Germline CDR1 and CDR2: SQVTM and ANQGSEA. The J segment lost 5 bases and the V segment lost 0 bases, leaving 0 bases of the junction unmatched. DNA of the CDR3: TGCAGCGTTGAAGAACTAGCGGACAATGAGCAGTTCTTC. Protein: CSVEELADNEQFF.

This clonotype was seen once. One base away lies a much larger clone, so this may be a sequencing read error. Without the conserved terminal phenylalanine or tryptophan, this CDR3 likely stems from a read error. This chain joins TRBV18 and TRBJ2-2; D tentatively fits TRBD1 or TRBD2 (5 bases each). Trimming took off 0 bases at V and 0 bases at J, with 8 bases between the two ends. This CDR3 has 16 residues. Germline V gives CDR1 KGHSH, CDR2 LQKENI. DNA of the CDR3: TGTGCCAGCTCACCACCGGGACGGACGAACACCGGGGAGCTGTTTTCT. Its translation is CASSPPGRTNTGELFS.